This T cell receptor beta chain is from a study of T cell responses to AZD1222 COVID-19 vaccine. Study-level results: Clonal diversity may have been underestimated in mostly white British donors.

As concerns this clone: Antigen: not known. One end of the junction varies from germline; a read error may be responsible.

Some clones are missing from TCRdb's copy, which holds only in-frame ones; the method was immunoSEQ multiplex PCR. This table holds about 150,000 clones, approximately 88% found once. The specimen was peripheral blood, collected on day 0 of MenACWY control vaccination. This receptor was obtained from an adult in good health.

DNA for the CDR3: TGCGCCCGCAGCCCGCTCGGTCGGGGGGGGAATGAGCAGTACTTC. Its protein product is CARSPLGRGGNEQYF. The chain links TRBV4-1 to TRBJ2-7; 8 bases agree with TRBD2. CDR1 and CDR2 from the germline V gene are MGHRA and YSYEKL. The CDR3 runs to 15 residues.